The 10 T cell receptor beta chains below come from one sample, sequenced in a study of CD8+ T cells in alopecia areata. Treatment given: oral pan-JAK inhibitor, 5-10 mg twice daily. cDNA serving as the sequencing template came from extracted, reverse transcribed RNA. The table came from immunoSEQ multiplex PCR; TCRdb's copy has only in-frame clones and leaves some out. Of 150,000 to 250,000 clones in the sample, more than 55% were seen once. This sample comprised CD4+ T cells sorted from blood, obtained at week 4, from a patient treated with tofacitinib. These receptors were collected from a human donor with alopecia areata.

This clone came up once. The chain links TRBV6-1 to TRBJ2-7; 11 bases align to TRBD2. The CDR3 extends over 15 amino acids. Germline CDR1 MNHNS, CDR2 SASEGT. V gave up 5 bases and J gave up 1 base; unmatched junction bases: 4. CDR3 loop: CASSRGLADSYEQYF. CDR3 nucleotide sequence: TGTGCCAGCAGTCGGGGACTAGCGGATTCCTACGAGCAGTACTTC.

The V gene is TRBV9, the J gene TRBJ2-1, with 7 bases aligning to TRBD2. Trimming removed 4 bases from V and 5 bases from J; junction bases left unmatched: 9. Germline CDR1 and CDR2: SGDLS and YYNGEE. There are 15 residues in the CDR3. As DNA, the CDR3 is TGTGCCAGCAGCACCCAGCGGGGTATCAACAATGAGCAGTTCTTC. Translation gives CASSTQRGINNEQFF.

This clone turned up a few times. The chain is built from TRBV27 and TRBJ1-1; possibly TRBD1 for D (5 bases). The V and J ends lost 4 bases and 3 bases respectively, with 12 bases between them. The CDR3 length is 14 residues. In germline, CDR1 is MNHEY, CDR2 SMNVEV (reference sequence). The CDR3 loop reads CASSSWTLHTEAFF. The DNA for the CDR3 is TGTGCCAGCAGTTCTTGGACACTCCACACTGAAGCTTTCTTT.

The V and J genes are TRBV5-1 and TRBJ1-2; 8 bases agree with TRBD1. The CDR3 loop spans 14 amino acids. The V gene end was trimmed by 1 base and the J gene end by 6 bases; junction bases not matched to a gene: 5. Germline CDR1 is SGHRS and CDR2 is YFSETQ. The CDR3 DNA follows: TGCGCCAGCAGCTTGTCGACAGGGGAAAATGGCTACACCTTC. Its protein is CASSLSTGENGYTF.

This rearrangement joins TRBV10-3 to TRBJ1-2, with 7 nucleotides matching TRBD1. Per germline, CDR1 ENHRY and CDR2 SYGVKD. CDR3 size: 13 residues. V lost 4 bases to trimming and J lost 8 bases; unmatched junction nucleotides: 7. The CDR3 DNA is TGTGCCATCAGTGGAGAGGGGGCTTTGGGCTACACCTTC. This gives the protein CAISGEGALGYTF.

This clone was recorded only once. The V gene is TRBV4-1, the J gene TRBJ2-3; the match to TRBD2 covers 12 bases. The trim removed 4 bases at V and 0 bases at J, leaving 5 bases unmatched. Germline V gene lookup returns CDR1 MGHRA and CDR2 YSYEKL. CDR3 length: 17 residues. The CDR3 region has the DNA TGCGCCAGCAGCCCATTAACTAGCGGGGGGAGCACAGATACGCAGTATTTT. Translating it yields CASSPLTSGGSTDTQYF.

The rearrangement joins TRBV7-8 to TRBJ2-3; unclear D gene. The CDR3 loop spans 15 amino acids. The germline V gene encodes CDR1 SGHVS and CDR2 FQNEAQ. Trimming pared 5 bases from V and 1 base from J, leaving 13 bases between. The CDR3 DNA reads TGTGCCAGCAGCCCCCGCCCCCCCCGCACAGATACGCAGTATTTT. Translated, it gives CASSPRPPRTDTQYF.

The table lists this clone with a few counts. This chain links TRBV10-3 with TRBJ2-7; the D gene could be TRBD1 or TRBD2 (6 bases each). The CDR3 covers 12 residues. The ends were cut back, 5 bases at V and 7 bases at J, with 12 bases in the middle. CDR1 ENHRY and CDR2 SYGVKD come from the germline V gene. In DNA, the CDR3 is TGTGCCATCAGTCCGGGGGCTAGGGAGCAGTACTTC. Residues: CAISPGAREQYF.

The genes are TRBV11-1 and TRBJ1-1, with D possibly being TRBD1 (6 bases). Germline V gene data show CDR1 as SGHAT and CDR2 as FQDESV (reference sequence). The CDR3 covers 14 residues. V was trimmed by 7 bases and J by 3 bases, leaving 15 bases between them. CDR3 DNA sequence: TGTGCCAGCAAGCAGGGGTACAGAGACACTGAAGCTTTCTTT. The encoded protein is CASKQGYRDTEAFF.

This clone came up once. This chain connects TRBV29-1 to TRBJ1-6; no reliable D call. Germline V lookup: CDR1 SQVTM, CDR2 ANQGSEA. This CDR3 is 13 amino acids long. V lost 6 bases, J lost 8 bases, and 14 bases lay in between. The DNA for the CDR3 is TGCAGCGTGGCCAAAAGTGCATATTCACCCCTCCACTTT. This translates into CSVAKSAYSPLHF.